A selection of T cell receptor beta chains follows, all from one sample in a study of control samples from healthy donors and cancer patients. Measured with immunoSEQ multiplex PCR; TCRdb has only the in-frame clones, and not every one. The table records 180,000 or so clones, 90% to 95% of them present only once. Source material: blood. The receptor source for this set is a woman aged 25 to 39 in good health. The CDR3 runs from the conserved cysteine through the conserved F or W. A D gene is named only where the DNA matches it firmly. The listing skips clone size in some rows; elsewhere it reads once, few, many or a size class.

>TRBV7-3|.|TRBJ2-1|.
TGTGCCAGCAGTTTAGGGGTTACCAACTACAATGAGCAGTTCTTC
CASSLGVTNYNEQFF
>TRBV2|.|TRBJ1-2|.
TGTGCCAGCAGTGACGTCAGGGATCGGGGTGGCTACACCTTC
CASSDVRDRGGYTF
>TRBV6-5|.|TRBJ1-1|.
TGTGCCAGCAGTTACGGTAGGGCCTTGAACACTGAAGCTTTCTTT
CASSYGRALNTEAFF
>TRBV19|few|TRBJ1-2|.
TGTGCCAGTAGTATATTAGGCTATGGCTACACCTTC
CASSILGYGYTF
>TRBV7-2|.|TRBJ1-2|TRBD1
TGTGCCAGCAGACGACAGGGGGATGGCTACACCTTC
CASRRQGDGYTF
>TRBV5-1|.|TRBJ1-1|.
TGCGCCAGCAGCTTGTCCCCGAACACTGAAGCTTTCTTT
CASSLSPNTEAFF
>TRBV28|.|TRBJ1-1|.
TGTGCCAGCAGACAGACAGAGAACACTGAAGCTTTCTTT
CASRQTENTEAFF
>TRBV7-2|.|TRBJ1-4|.
TGTGCCAGCAGCTCCTTCTTCGACCCGAGCTACGAAAAACTGTTTTTT
CASSSFFDPSYEKLFF
>TRBV7-8|few|TRBJ2-7|.
TGTGCCAGCAGCTTAGGTCAGGGGACGTACGAGCAGTACTTC
CASSLGQGTYEQYF
>TRBV28|.|TRBJ2-7|.
TGTGCCATTTCAAACAGGGCCGAGCAGTACTTC
CAISNRAEQYF
>TRBV18|.|TRBJ1-6|.
TGTGCCAGCTCAGACACAGGCTCCTATAATTCACCCCTCCACTTT
CASSDTGSYNSPLHF
>TRBV5-4|.|TRBJ2-1|TRBD2
TGTGCCAGCAGCTTGGCCAGGGCTAGCGGAGGTAATGAGCAGTTCTTC
CASSLARASGGNEQFF
>TRBV5-1|once|TRBJ2-1|TRBD2
TGCGCCAGCAGCTTACTAGCGGGGTCCTACAATGAGCAGTTCTTC
CASSLLAGSYNEQFF
>TRBV28|.|TRBJ1-1|.
TGTGCCAGCAGTTTATTGATCCGGGTGGGGGGTGTGAACACTGAAGCTTTCTTT
CASSLLIRVGGVNTEAFF
>TRBV27|.|TRBJ2-2|TRBD2
TGTGCCAGCAGTTCCTATAGCGGGGGGGCCACCGGGGAGCTGTTTTTT
CASSSYSGGATGELFF
>TRBV9|.|TRBJ2-7|.
TGTGCCAGCAGCGTAGCGGCAGGGCGCTCCTACGAGCAGTACTTC
CASSVAAGRSYEQYF
>TRBV5-5|.|TRBJ2-2|.
TGTGCCAGCAGCTTGGTGGCGGGCCCCACCGGGGAGCTGTTTTTT
CASSLVAGPTGELFF
>TRBV7-2|.|TRBJ1-6|.
TGTGCCAGCAGCTTAGGGGGGGTTAACAATTCACCCCTCCACTTT
CASSLGGVNNSPLHF
>TRBV4-3|few|TRBJ2-1|.
TGCGCCAGCAGCCAAGATCCCAGGGGTGAGCAGTTCTTC
CASSQDPRGEQFF
>TRBV4-3|.|TRBJ2-5|TRBD2
TGCGCCAGCAGCCCCGGACTAGCGGGTCAAGAGACCCAGTACTTC
CASSPGLAGQETQYF
>TRBV7-8|.|TRBJ2-1|.
TGTGCCAGCAGCTTAGGGGGAGTGATCGATGAGCAGTTCTTC
CASSLGGVIDEQFF
>TRBV15|.|TRBJ1-1|.
TGTGCCACCAGCAGGCTCGGGGGCACTGAAGCTTTCTTT
CATSRLGGTEAFF
>TRBV6-1|many|TRBJ2-5|TRBD2
TGTGCCAGCAGTGAACTAGCGGGAGTCCAAGAGACCCAGTACTTC
CASSELAGVQETQYF
>TRBV4-1|.|TRBJ1-1|.
TGCGCCAGCAGCCAAGGAAGACAGGAAGCTTTCTTT
CASSQGRQEAFF
>TRBV7-8|.|TRBJ1-4|.
TGTGCCAGCAGCTTAGCGCTAGACAGGATTAGGGAAAAACTGTTTTTT
CASSLALDRIREKLFF
>TRBV12-5|.|TRBJ2-1|TRBD2
TGTGCTAGTGGTTTGGGACTAGCGGGAATCAATGAGCAGTTCTTC
CASGLGLAGINEQFF
>TRBV19|once|TRBJ2-4|.
TGTGCCAGTAGACCAGGGGAGGGTGGCGCCAAAAACATTCAGTACTTC
CASRPGEGGAKNIQYF
>TRBV6-2/TRBV6-3|.|TRBJ1-2|.
TGTGCCAGCAGTTACGGGCCCTATGGCTACACCTTC
CASSYGPYGYTF
>TRBV28|.|TRBJ2-3|TRBD1
TGTGCCACCAAAAAGACAGGGGAGGGCACAGATACGCAGTATTTT
CATKKTGEGTDTQYF
>TRBV5-4|once|TRBJ2-5|.
TGTGCCAGCAGCTCTCACCAGCTCCAAGAGACCCAGTACTTC
CASSSHQLQETQYF
>TRBV19|.|TRBJ1-4|.
TGTGCCAGTAGTATCGGCAGGCAAAAACTGTTTTTT
CASSIGRQKLFF
>TRBV9|.|TRBJ2-5|.
TGTGCCAGCAGCGTAGAGGGCAGGGAGACCCAGTACTTC
CASSVEGRETQYF
>TRBV2|.|TRBJ2-2|.
TGTGCCAGCAATACCAGGGGGGACACCGGGGAGCTGTTTTTT
CASNTRGDTGELFF
>TRBV30|.|TRBJ1-1|.
TGTGCCTGGGGACACCCGAACACTGAAGCTTTCTTT
CAWGHPNTEAFF
>TRBV28|.|TRBJ1-1|.
TGTGCCAGCAGTTTATTTGGGGACGGGGTTGAAGCTTTCTTT
CASSLFGDGVEAFF
>TRBV7-9|.|TRBJ1-6|.
TGTGCCAGCAGCTTATCTGGCCTCCTCTATAATTCACCCCTCCACTTT
CASSLSGLLYNSPLHF
>TRBV24-1|.|TRBJ2-2|.
TGTGCCACCGGACGGGAGCCCACCGGGGAGCTGTTTTTT
CATGREPTGELFF
>TRBV7-3|.|TRBJ1-1|.
TGTGCCAGCAGCGCGGACAGGAACACTGAAGCTTTCTTT
CASSADRNTEAFF
>TRBV4-1|.|TRBJ2-5|.
TGCGCCAGCAGCCAAGATCCCAGGGTGGGGGAGACCCAGTACTTC
CASSQDPRVGETQYF
>TRBV5-5|.|TRBJ2-3|.
TGTGCCAGCAGCTTGGAGGATATCACAGATACGCAGTATTTT
CASSLEDITDTQYF
>TRBV24-1|.|TRBJ2-2|TRBD2
TGTGCCACCAGTGACCGGACTAGCGGGAGGTACGGGGAGCTGTTTTTT
CATSDRTSGRYGELFF
>TRBV29-1|.|TRBJ1-3|TRBD1
TGCAGCGTGGGGGACAGGGCCTCCTCTGGAAACACCATATATTTT
CSVGDRASSGNTIYF
>TRBV5-5|.|TRBJ1-1|.
TGTGCCAGCAGCGGGGTCGGGTCGAACACTGAAGCTTTCTTT
CASSGVGSNTEAFF
>TRBV9|.|TRBJ1-2|.
TGTGCCAGCAGCCCCAGGGGCGCGGGGTATGGCTACACCTTC
CASSPRGAGYGYTF
>TRBV5-1|.|TRBJ2-7|.
TGCGCCAGCAGCCAGAGGGCGGAAACCTACGAGCAGTACTTC
CASSQRAETYEQYF
>TRBV5-6|.|TRBJ2-4|.
TGTGCCAGCAGCTTGGACGTGGCCAAAAACATTCAGTACTTC
CASSLDVAKNIQYF
>TRBV18|.|TRBJ2-3|TRBD2
TGTGCCAGCTCACCACCAGGGACTAGCGGGAGAGGAGATACGCAGTATTTT
CASSPPGTSGRGDTQYF